Listed here are 21 T cell receptor beta chains from one sample, sequenced in a study of cytomegalovirus exposure and HLA in healthy donors. The PCR had 60 Vbeta and 13 Jbeta primers. Sequencing used immunoSEQ multiplex PCR; TCRdb keeps in-frame clones, though not all of them. The table has hundreds of thousands of clones, about 66% seen once. Material for sequencing was PBMCs. The origin of the receptors is a female donor in good health and CMV-seronegative.

This clone was seen more than once but under ten times. The chain links TRBV2 to TRBJ2-7, with 8 nucleotides matching TRBD2. The J segment lost 5 bases and the V segment lost 8 bases, leaving 2 bases of the junction unmatched. Germline V gene data show CDR1 as SNHLY and CDR2 as FYNNEI. The CDR3 is 11 amino acids. The CDR3 loop is CASSSGHEQYF. The CDR3 DNA reads TGTGCCAGCTCTAGCGGGCACGAGCAGTACTTC.

This clone was detected once. The chain has TRBV5-6 and TRBJ2-1; D remains unclear. Germline V CDR1 and CDR2: SGHDT, YYEEEE. The germline V and J ends were trimmed by 6 bases and 9 bases, with 13 bases remaining between them. There are 12 residues in the CDR3. The CDR3 protein is CASTVSLGEQFF. The DNA of the CDR3 is TGTGCCAGCACCGTGAGTCTAGGTGAGCAGTTCTTC.

The V gene is TRBV27, the J gene TRBJ2-5; a possible D gene is TRBD2 (6 bases). The CDR3 is 13 amino acids. V was clipped by 4 bases and J by 4 bases, with 10 bases between them. Germline V lookup: CDR1 MNHEY, CDR2 SMNVEV (reference sequence). Here the CDR3 DNA reads TGTGCCAGCAGTTGGAGGGAGCGAGAGACCCAGTACTTC. Translating gives CASSWRERETQYF.

This clone was seen more than once but under ten times. The V and J genes are TRBV30 and TRBJ2-1; TRBD2 matches 7 bases. The CDR3 loop spans 13 amino acids. The J segment lost 10 bases and the V segment lost 0 bases, leaving 6 bases of the junction unmatched. Germline loops: CDR1 GTSNPN, CDR2 SVGIG (reference sequence). CDR3 protein: CAWSVEGGREQFF. DNA of the CDR3: TGTGCCTGGAGTGTAGAGGGCGGGAGAGAGCAGTTCTTC.

This clone has just a few counts. The V gene is TRBV4-2, the J gene TRBJ2-3; TRBD1 matches at 7 bases. Germline V lookup: CDR1 LGHNA, CDR2 YNFKEQ. Unmatched junction bases numbered 9, after V lost 0 bases and J lost 6 bases. CDR3 length equals 16 residues. DNA of the CDR3: TGTGCCAGCAGCCAAGATCATGTGACAGGGTCGGATACGCAGTATTTT. Amino acid sequence: CASSQDHVTGSDTQYF.

The chain carries TRBV2 and TRBJ1-2, with no clear D. The CDR3 is made up of 12 amino acids. The germline V and J ends were trimmed by 11 bases and 3 bases, with 13 bases remaining between them. CDR1 SNHLY and CDR2 FYNNEI come from the germline V gene. CDR3 bases: TGTGCCGCCCGCGGCCGCTACTATGGCTACACCTTC. Protein sequence: CAARGRYYGYTF.

The V and J genes are TRBV7-8 and TRBJ1-3; 7 bases fit TRBD1. The CDR3 runs 16 residues. Germline values: CDR1 SGHVS, CDR2 FQNEAQ. V dropped 4 bases and J dropped 0; count of bases not matched to a gene: 6. The CDR3 region is CASSYRTGPSGNTIYF. The CDR3 DNA sequence: TGTGCCAGCAGCTACCGGACAGGTCCCTCTGGAAACACCATATATTTT.

The V call is TRBV2, the J call TRBJ1-1; 10 bases are shared with TRBD1. The CDR3 totals 14 residues. The V and J ends lost 10 bases and 5 bases, in that order; junction bases with no gene match: 10. The germline CDR1 and CDR2 sequences are SNHLY and FYNNEI. The CDR3 protein is CATTVTGGLTEAFF. In DNA, the CDR3 is TGTGCCACCACCGTGACAGGGGGCCTAACTGAAGCTTTCTTT.

This chain connects TRBV19 to TRBJ1-4, with 9 nucleotides matching TRBD1. With 4 bases clipped from V and 7 bases from J, the junction kept 7 bases outside the gene matches. Germline V gene lookup returns CDR1 LNHDA and CDR2 SQIVND (reference sequence). This CDR3 region has 15 residues. The CDR3 spells CASSTSDRGAEKLFF. DNA for the CDR3: TGTGCCAGTAGTACATCTGACAGGGGGGCTGAAAAACTGTTTTTT.

With respect to this clone: At one boundary the junction diverges from the germline segment, which might be a read error. This chain uses TRBV7-9 with TRBJ1-1, with D tentatively TRBD1 (5 bases). The CDR3 has 15 residues. Germline V CDR1 and CDR2: SEHNR, FQNEAQ (reference sequence). The CDR3 sequence: CSSSLRTMGSPEAFF. CDR3 in DNA: TGTTCCAGCAGCTTACGGACAATGGGTTCCCCTGAAGCTTTCTTT.

This clone showed up just a few times. The chain employs TRBV5-4 and TRBJ2-4; TRBD1 matches 10 bases. Per the germline V gene, CDR1 is SGHNT and CDR2 is YYREEE (reference sequence). Trimming cost V 3 bases and J 4 bases; bases outside gene matches: 4. CDR3 length: 15 amino acids. In DNA, the CDR3 is TGTGCCAGCAGCTCCAAGGGACAGGGGAAAAACATTCAGTACTTC. Encoded protein: CASSSKGQGKNIQYF.

CDR3 in amino acids: CASSQDYSQGVTDTQYF. CDR3 DNA: TGTGCCAGCAGCCAAGATTATAGTCAGGGGGTCACAGATACGCAGTATTTT. The gene calls are TRBV4-2 and TRBJ2-3, with TRBD1 matching over 7 bases. There are 17 residues in the CDR3. The germline V gene encodes CDR1 LGHNA and CDR2 YNFKEQ. After removal of 0 bases from V and 2 bases from J, the junction contained 8 bases not matched to a gene.

The chain's CDR3 is CASSYPYAGSSTDTQYF. CDR3 DNA: TGTGCCAGCAGCTATCCCTACGCAGGAAGTAGTACAGATACGCAGTATTTT. The rearrangement uses TRBV11-1 and TRBJ2-3; D unclear. The germline gives CDR1 SGHAT, CDR2 FQDESV (reference sequence). The CDR3 has 17 residues. Trimming took 4 bases from V and 3 from J, leaving 20 bases between them.

The chain couples TRBV4-1 to TRBJ2-7, with unresolved D. The V end lost 1 base, the J end lost 5 bases, and 9 bases lay between the germline ends. The length of the CDR3 is 13 residues. Germline V gives CDR1 MGHRA, CDR2 YSYEKL. CDR3 protein: CASSQASYDEQYF. CDR3 DNA: TGCGCCAGCAGCCAAGCCTCTTATGACGAGCAGTACTTC.

The chain joins TRBV5-4 to TRBJ2-1; 9 nucleotides line up with TRBD2. This CDR3 spans 14 amino acids. V lost 0 bases and J lost 8; bases outside the gene matches: 3. Germline V gene sequence: CDR1 SGHNT, CDR2 YYREEE (reference sequence). The CDR3 DNA is TGTGCCAGCAGCTTGGATGCGGGGGGGGATGAGCAGTTCTTC. As protein: CASSLDAGGDEQFF. The full variable domain, in which reference TRBV5-4 and TRBJ2-1 provide the parts outside the CDR3, is ETGVTQSPTHLIKTRGQQVTLRCSSQSGHNTVSWYQQALGQGPQFIFQYYREEENGRGNFPPRFSGLQFPNYSSELNVNALELDDSALYLCASSLDAGGDEQFFGPGTRLTVL.

The V call is TRBV6-1, the J call TRBJ1-5; D uncertain. The CDR3 length is 16 residues. The V gene lost 1 base and the J gene lost 1 base, with 11 bases spanning the gap. Germline loops: CDR1 MNHNS, CDR2 SASEGT. CDR3 amino acids: CASSEGERASNQPQHF. Here the CDR3 DNA reads TGTGCCAGCAGTGAAGGAGAGAGGGCGAGCAATCAGCCCCAGCATTTT.

The chain combines TRBV5-4 with TRBJ2-3, with D perhaps TRBD1 (6 bases). The CDR3 extends over 15 amino acids. Trimming removed 4 bases from V and 1 base from J, with 13 bases in between. CDR1 and CDR2 from the germline V gene are SGHNT and YYREEE (reference sequence). The CDR3 protein is CASSRDTRGTDTQYF. CDR3 coding DNA: TGTGCCAGCAGCAGGGACACCCGAGGCACAGATACGCAGTATTTT.

This clone has just one count. Germline and junction disagree at one end, which may indicate a read error. This chain joins TRBV7-2 and TRBJ2-7, with D tentatively TRBD1 or TRBD2 (5 bases each). The CDR3 is 14 amino acids. In germline, CDR1 is SGHTA, CDR2 FQGNSA. The DNA for the CDR3 is TGTGCCAGCACCTTAGCGACAGTCTCCTACGAGCAGTACTTC. Its protein product is CASTLATVSYEQYF.

The chain is built from TRBV25-1 and TRBJ1-2; TRBD1 agrees at 7 bases. This CDR3 contains 14 residues. CDR1 is MGHDK and CDR2 is SYGVNS in the germline V gene. Trimming at V came to 7 bases and at J to 3 bases, leaving 8 bases not matched to a gene. DNA for the CDR3: TGTGCCAGCATGCCAAGGGGGCGGTACTATGGCTACACCTTC. It is translated as CASMPRGRYYGYTF.

The chain uses TRBV28 and TRBJ2-2, with 7 bases identical to TRBD1. CDR3 length equals 14 residues. The J segment lost 2 bases and the V segment lost 6 bases, leaving 3 bases of the junction unmatched. CDR1 is MDHEN and CDR2 is SYDVKM in the germline V gene. CDR3 DNA: TGTGCCAGCAGCCGACAGGGAAACACCGGGGAGCTGTTTTTT. This gives the protein CASSRQGNTGELFF.

The chain recombines TRBV6-4 with TRBJ2-3; no reliable D call. CDR1 and CDR2 (germline): MRHNA, SNTAGT. CDR3 length: 14 residues. Deletions cut 4 bases from V and 4 bases from J, with 12 bases between. CDR3 region: CASSVDRRSDTQYF. The CDR3 DNA reads TGTGCCAGCAGTGTCGACCGCAGGTCAGATACGCAGTATTTT.